Listed below are T cell receptor beta chains from one sample, sequenced in a study of tissue T cells after allogeneic stem cell transplantation. Clones were sequenced by immunoSEQ multiplex PCR, and TCRdb holds only the in-frame ones, with some missing. The sample has roughly 3,000 clones, 62% seen once. Sequencing was performed on ascending colon tissue, taken at autopsy. All receptors come from a male patient at least 60 years old with steroid-refractory graft-versus-host disease after an allogeneic stem cell transplant. Some of the T cells might come from the graft donor. The conserved cysteine and the conserved F or W are not part of the CDR3 here.

TRBV18,TRBJ2-5,ASSPGIETQY
TRBV5-1,TRBJ2-1,ASSLEAGLGEQF
TRBV7-9,TRBJ1-4,ASRPRGAGNEKLF
TRBV23-1,TRBJ1-2,ASSPPLGSAANYGYT
TRBV5-5,TRBJ1-4,ASSYRGEKLF
TRBV5-4,TRBJ2-3,ASSRALGSTDTQY
TRBV4-1,TRBJ2-2,ASSQDRSTGELF
TRBV3-1/TRBV3-2,TRBJ2-1,ASSQDKMAGEQF
TRBV4-2,TRBJ2-5,ASSSLSGGQETQY
TRBV5-1,TRBJ1-3,ASSFDGTGNTIY
TRBV12-5,TRBJ2-7,ASASTGGRDEQY
TRBV9,TRBJ1-4,ASSVGTGGVEKLF
TRBV15,TRBJ2-3,ATSSPTPPQDTQY
TRBV19,TRBJ1-4,ASSNNLGGLF
TRBV7-2,TRBJ2-2,ASSQSPGGELF
TRBV6-1,TRBJ1-1,ASTNWANTEAF
TRBV14,TRBJ1-2,ASSQLEGARNGYT
TRBV3-1/TRBV3-2,TRBJ1-1,ASSQDSRNTEAF
TRBV3-1/TRBV3-2,TRBJ1-5,ASSQTGIGGNQPQH
TRBV6-5,TRBJ1-1,ASSYAGTALGAF
TRBV7-9,TRBJ1-6,ASSSTGTLNSPLH
TRBV7-8,TRBJ1-3,ASSLVSLSGNTIY
TRBV7-2,TRBJ2-5,ASSLGGRGQETQY
TRBV3-1/TRBV3-2,TRBJ2-1,ASKRGMGYNEQF
TRBV6-5,TRBJ2-4,ASGGQGTAKNIQY
TRBV2,TRBJ1-4,ASRVEYRATNEKLF
TRBV27,TRBJ2-5,ASRSGWQETQY
TRBV15,TRBJ2-7,ATSRDRGGAPGSYEQY
TRBV5-1,TRBJ2-5,ASSLSSGVRETQY
TRBV6-5,TRBJ1-2,ASSYGDSGGYT
TRBV6-5,TRBJ1-5,ASRANGQGYQPQH
TRBV9,TRBJ1-2,ASSVDPGSYGYT
TRBV27,TRBJ2-2,ASSPGTGQGGELF
TRBV9,TRBJ2-5,ASSKGPLETQY
TRBV6-6,TRBJ1-5,ASSADQPQH
TRBV2,TRBJ1-6,ASGMGQANSPLH
TRBV9,TRBJ2-1,ASSVLGGANNEQF
TRBV7-9,TRBJ2-5,ASSPTIRDREETQY
TRBV19,TRBJ2-6,ASSIMSGANVLT
TRBV11-3,TRBJ2-1,ASSFSGGGYNEQF
TRBV5-5,TRBJ1-4,ASSLRGEKLF
TRBV2,TRBJ2-3,ASSPMTASTDTQY
TRBV19,TRBJ2-7,ASRMTGTSGEEQY
TRBV20-1,TRBJ2-5,SANQETQY
TRBV10-3,TRBJ2-1,AVSGDSYNEQF
TRBV27,TRBJ2-3,ASSFRPDTQY
TRBV5-4,TRBJ2-1,ASSLGAISSYNEQF
TRBV7-6,TRBJ2-5,ASSPPGTGVTQY
TRBV6-6,TRBJ1-2,ASREPGETGAGGYT
TRBV27,TRBJ2-1,ASSSPGRSSYNEQF
TRBV21-1,TRBJ1-4,ATTVGGTVNEKLF
TRBV7-3,TRBJ2-2,ASSLKWLGQGALNTGELF
TRBV5-6,TRBJ1-2,ASSLAVSGANYGYT
TRBV18,TRBJ2-3,ASRFRLGPNTQY
TRBV7-9,TRBJ2-1,ASSLAAGGPNEQF